Reported below is one TCR beta chain. Its target is not known. The data belong to a study of T cell responses to AZD1222 COVID-19 vaccine. Method: immunoSEQ multiplex PCR; TCRdb's copy keeps in-frame clones and lacks some. The table records 110,000 to 150,000 clones, 80% to 90% of them present only once. The ends were cut back, 7 bases at V and 6 bases at J, with 18 bases in the middle. Per germline, CDR1 GTSNPN and CDR2 SVGIG (reference sequence). The CDR3 runs to 13 residues. Broader study findings: Donors were chiefly white British, with a greater number of females, and clonal diversity was perhaps underestimated.

Material: peripheral blood, obtained on day 0 of AZD1222 vaccination. The TCR was taken from an adult in good health. The chain recombines TRBV30 with TRBJ1-2; D is possibly TRBD1 (6 bases). CDR3 loop: CASTGRELDGYTF. In DNA form, the CDR3 reads TGTGCCTCGACAGGTCGGGAGTTGGATGGCTACACCTTC. The full variable domain, in which reference TRBV30 and TRBJ1-2 provide the parts outside the CDR3, is SQTIHQWPATLVQPVGSPLSLECTVEGTSNPNLYWYRQAAGRGLQLLFYSVGIGQISSEVPQNLSASRPQDRQFILSSKKLLLSDSGFYLCASTGRELDGYTFGSGTRLTVV.